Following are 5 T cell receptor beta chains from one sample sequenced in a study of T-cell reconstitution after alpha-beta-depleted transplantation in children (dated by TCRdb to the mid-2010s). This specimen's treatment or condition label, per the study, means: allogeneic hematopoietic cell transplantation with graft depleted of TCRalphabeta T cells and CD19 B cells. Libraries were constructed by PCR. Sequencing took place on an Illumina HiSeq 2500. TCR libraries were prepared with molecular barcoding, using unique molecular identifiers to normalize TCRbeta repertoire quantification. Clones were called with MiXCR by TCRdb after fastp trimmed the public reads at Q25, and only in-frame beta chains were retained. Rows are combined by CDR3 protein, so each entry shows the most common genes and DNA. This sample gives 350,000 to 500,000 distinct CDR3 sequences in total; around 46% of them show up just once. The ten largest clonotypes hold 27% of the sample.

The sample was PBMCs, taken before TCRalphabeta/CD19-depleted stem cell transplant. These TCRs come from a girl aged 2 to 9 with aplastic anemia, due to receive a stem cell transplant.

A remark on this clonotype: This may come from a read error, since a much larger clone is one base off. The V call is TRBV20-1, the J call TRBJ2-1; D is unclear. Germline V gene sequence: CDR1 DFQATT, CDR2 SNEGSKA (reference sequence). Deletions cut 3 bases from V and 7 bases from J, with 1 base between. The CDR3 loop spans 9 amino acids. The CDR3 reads CSASNEQFF. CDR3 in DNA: TGCAGTGCTAGTAATGAGCAGTTCTTC.

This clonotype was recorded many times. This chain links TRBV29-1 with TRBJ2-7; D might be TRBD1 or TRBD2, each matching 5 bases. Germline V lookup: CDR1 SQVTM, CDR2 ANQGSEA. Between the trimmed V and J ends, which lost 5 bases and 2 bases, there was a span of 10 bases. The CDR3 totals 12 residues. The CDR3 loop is CSVSGDAYEQYF. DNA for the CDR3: TGCAGCGTTTCTGGGGACGCCTACGAGCAGTACTTC.

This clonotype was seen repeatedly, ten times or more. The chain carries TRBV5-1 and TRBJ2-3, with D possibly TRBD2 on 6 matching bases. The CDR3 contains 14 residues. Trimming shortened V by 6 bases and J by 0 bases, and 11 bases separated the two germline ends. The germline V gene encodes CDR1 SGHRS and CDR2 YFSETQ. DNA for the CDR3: TGCGCCAGCACCCCCAGCGGGAGCACAGATACGCAGTATTTT. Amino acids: CASTPSGSTDTQYF.

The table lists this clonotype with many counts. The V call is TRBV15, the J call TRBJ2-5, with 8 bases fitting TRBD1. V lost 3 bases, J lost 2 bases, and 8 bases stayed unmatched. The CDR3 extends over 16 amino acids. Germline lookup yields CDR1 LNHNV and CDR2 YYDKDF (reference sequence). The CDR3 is CATSSGGQAIQETQYF. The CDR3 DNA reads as TGTGCCACCAGCAGCGGGGGACAGGCTATTCAAGAGACCCAGTACTTC.

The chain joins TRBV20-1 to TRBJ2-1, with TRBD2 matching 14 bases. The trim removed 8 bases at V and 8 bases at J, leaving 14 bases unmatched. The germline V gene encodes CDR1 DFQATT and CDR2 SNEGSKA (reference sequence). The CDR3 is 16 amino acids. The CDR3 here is CSSSGGTSGSLHEQFF. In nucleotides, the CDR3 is TGCAGTTCATCGGGCGGGACTAGCGGGAGTTTGCATGAGCAGTTCTTC.